This is a list of T cell receptor beta chains from one sample in a study of CD8 T cells in Susac syndrome. TCRdb reprocessed the immunoSEQ multiplex PCR reads with MiXCR, giving one entry per CDR3 protein. The table includes 330,000 or so distinct CDR3 sequences, approximately 89% detected once. Sequencing was performed on CD8+ T cells from PBMCs. These receptors were taken from a human donor with multiple sclerosis. CDR3s include the opening cysteine and the closing phenylalanine or tryptophan. A D gene is named only where the DNA matches it firmly. Not every row has a clone size; where given, it reads once, few, many or a size class.

>NA|TRBV19|NA|TRBJ1-1
CASIQGNTEAFF
TGTGCCAGTATACAGGGGAACACTGAAGCTTTCTTT
>NA|TRBV20-1|NA|TRBJ2-5
CSARDPPRDRETQYF
TGCAGTGCTAGAGATCCCCCACGGGATCGAGAGACCCAGTACTTC
>NA|TRBV24-1|NA|TRBJ2-1
CATSDRGGGPEQFF
TGTGCCACCAGTGACCGTGGGGGGGGCCCTGAGCAGTTCTTC
>NA|TRBV7-2|NA|TRBJ2-7
CASSSGLSSSYEQYF
TGTGCCAGCAGCTCTGGACTATCGAGCTCCTACGAGCAGTACTTC
>NA|TRBV7-9|TRBD2|TRBJ2-7
CASSFGGSLYEQYF
TGTGCCAGCAGCTTCGGGGGGAGTCTCTACGAGCAGTACTTC
>once|TRBV9|NA|TRBJ2-3
CASSVAGGSAADTQYF
TGTGCCAGCAGCGTAGCTGGTGGTAGCGCGGCAGATACGCAGTATTTT
>once|TRBV6-5|TRBD2|TRBJ2-4
CASSYSLAGTNIQYF
TGTGCCAGCAGTTATAGCCTAGCGGGGACAAACATTCAGTACTTC
>NA|TRBV4-3|TRBD1|TRBJ1-3
CASSQDPKTGEGGNTIYF
TGCGCCAGCAGCCAAGACCCTAAGACAGGGGAGGGTGGAAACACCATATATTTT
>NA|TRBV28|NA|TRBJ2-3
CASSMGGGTDTQYF
TGTGCCAGCTCGATGGGGGGCGGCACAGATACGCAGTATTTT
>NA|TRBV6-5|NA|TRBJ1-4
CASSYSRLLAETNEKLFF
TGTGCCAGCAGTTACTCTCGTTTATTGGCAGAGACTAATGAAAAACTGTTTTTT
>once|TRBV7-9|TRBD1|TRBJ2-7
CASSFPGQAYEQYF
TGTGCCAGCAGCTTCCCTGGACAGGCCTACGAGCAGTACTTC
>NA|TRBV27|TRBD2|TRBJ2-1
CASSDIGLAAYNEQFF
TGTGCCAGCAGTGATATCGGGCTAGCGGCTTACAATGAGCAGTTCTTC
>NA|TRBV6-2/TRBV6-3|NA|TRBJ2-1
CASSYVSRGNEQFF
TGTGCCAGCAGTTATGTTTCTAGGGGCAATGAGCAGTTCTTC
>NA|TRBV6-2/TRBV6-3|TRBD1|TRBJ2-7
CASSFGDRNHYEQYF
TGTGCCAGCAGTTTCGGGGACAGGAATCACTACGAGCAGTACTTC
>NA|TRBV6-2/TRBV6-3|TRBD1|TRBJ2-7
CASSRPPDRASEQYF
TGTGCCAGCAGTCGACCTCCAGACAGGGCTTCCGAGCAGTACTTC
>NA|TRBV7-2|NA|TRBJ2-2
CASSPGDHGELFF
TGTGCCAGCAGTCCAGGGGATCACGGGGAGCTGTTTTTT
>NA|TRBV20-1|NA|TRBJ2-4
CSARHREEAKNIQYF
TGCAGTGCTAGACACAGGGAGGAGGCCAAAAACATTCAGTACTTC
>NA|TRBV7-8|TRBD2|TRBJ2-7
CASSLVAPSGSNEQYF
TGTGCCAGCAGCTTAGTGGCGCCTAGCGGGAGCAACGAGCAGTACTTC
>NA|TRBV19|NA|TRBJ2-5
CASSLSPSRETQYF
TGTGCCAGTAGTCTTTCGCCGAGTCGAGAGACCCAGTACTTC
>NA|TRBV7-9|NA|TRBJ2-1
CASRLLYNEQFF
TGTGCCAGCAGGTTACTTTACAATGAGCAGTTCTTC
>once|TRBV20-1|NA|TRBJ2-1
CSARSSTSSHEQFF
TGCAGTGCTAGGTCCTCCACTAGTTCCCATGAGCAGTTCTTC
>once|TRBV5-8|TRBD2|TRBJ2-1
CASSLSSGGPGDEQFF
TGTGCCAGCAGCTTAAGTAGCGGGGGGCCGGGTGATGAGCAGTTCTTC
>NA|TRBV11-2|NA|TRBJ1-1
CASSLADGGGTEAFF
TGTGCCAGCAGCTTAGCGGACGGTGGGGGCACTGAAGCTTTCTTT
>NA|TRBV27|NA|TRBJ1-5
CASSLTRGLSQPQHF
TGTGCCAGCAGTTTAACACGGGGGTTGAGTCAGCCCCAGCATTTT
>NA|TRBV5-1|NA|TRBJ2-1
CASSQESRSSYNEQFF
TGCGCCAGCAGCCAAGAGTCCAGGAGCTCCTACAATGAGCAGTTCTTC
>NA|TRBV5-6|TRBD2|TRBJ2-2
CASSLAGVGTGELFF
TGTGCCAGCAGCTTAGCGGGAGTGGGAACCGGGGAGCTGTTTTTT
>NA|TRBV27|NA|TRBJ2-1
CASSPLRPLGSREQFF
TGTGCCAGCAGCCCATTGCGGCCCTTGGGGAGTCGTGAGCAGTTCTTC
>NA|TRBV7-8|NA|TRBJ2-3
CASSPYREGVPDTQYF
TGTGCCAGCAGCCCCTATCGTGAGGGAGTTCCAGATACGCAGTATTTT
>once|TRBV7-8|TRBD1|TRBJ2-5
CASSSGQIASQETQYF
TGTGCCAGCAGCTCGGGACAGATTGCTTCCCAAGAGACCCAGTACTTC
>NA|TRBV6-4|NA|TRBJ2-3
CASSAVAASTDTQYF
TGTGCCAGCAGTGCGGTAGCCGCTAGCACAGATACGCAGTATTTT
>NA|TRBV20-1|NA|TRBJ2-5
CSARDTTGGETQYF
TGCAGTGCTAGAGATACGACAGGAGGAGAGACCCAGTACTTC
>NA|TRBV7-9|NA|TRBJ2-5
CASSSWVETQYF
TGTGCCAGCAGCTCTTGGGTAGAGACCCAGTACTTC
>NA|TRBV27|NA|TRBJ2-2
CASSLNVASYITGELFF
TGTGCCAGCAGTTTAAACGTCGCCAGCTACATCACCGGGGAGCTGTTTTTT
>NA|TRBV13|NA|TRBJ1-2
CASSPRSAGYTF
TGTGCCAGCAGCCCCCGATCGGCTGGCTACACCTTC
>NA|TRBV7-6|TRBD2|TRBJ2-3
CASSLTLAGNTDTQYF
TGTGCCAGCAGCTTAACCCTAGCGGGGAACACAGATACGCAGTATTTT
>NA|TRBV12-3/TRBV12-4|NA|TRBJ2-7
CASSLVGLDTYEQYF
TGTGCCAGCAGTTTAGTAGGCCTAGACACCTACGAGCAGTACTTC
>NA|TRBV29-1|NA|TRBJ1-2
CSALQGDYGYTF
TGCAGCGCATTACAGGGAGACTATGGCTACACCTTC
>NA|TRBV4-3|TRBD1|TRBJ2-5
CASSEDRSVETQYF
TGCGCCAGCAGCGAGGACAGGAGTGTGGAGACCCAGTACTTC
>once|TRBV6-2/TRBV6-3|NA|TRBJ2-1
CASSYDVNEQFF
TGTGCCAGCAGTTACGACGTCAATGAGCAGTTCTTC
>few|TRBV5-1|TRBD2|TRBJ2-5
CASSLDPTSGGAGYQETQYF
TGCGCCAGCAGCTTGGACCCCACTAGCGGGGGGGCCGGGTACCAAGAGACCCAGTACTTC
>NA|TRBV24-1|TRBD2|TRBJ2-5
CATSDLASGRAKETQYF
TGTGCCACCAGTGATTTGGCTAGCGGGAGGGCAAAAGAGACCCAGTACTTC
>NA|TRBV7-9|NA|TRBJ2-1
CASSQVGGNNEQFF
TGTGCCAGCAGCCAGGTCGGAGGAAACAATGAGCAGTTCTTC
>once|TRBV20-1|NA|TRBJ2-7
CSARDDRGSDSYEQYF
TGCAGTGCTAGAGATGACCGGGGGAGCGACAGCTACGAGCAGTACTTC
>NA|TRBV20-1|NA|TRBJ1-2
CSANSGQAVYGYTF
TGCAGTGCTAATTCAGGGCAGGCCGTCTATGGCTACACCTTC
>NA|TRBV7-9|NA|TRBJ1-2
CASSSYWGHVGGYTF
TGTGCCAGCAGCTCCTACTGGGGACACGTCGGGGGCTACACCTTC
>NA|TRBV5-6|NA|TRBJ2-5
CASSHYREGETQYF
TGTGCCAGCAGCCATTACAGGGAGGGGGAGACCCAGTACTTC
>once|TRBV12-3/TRBV12-4|NA|TRBJ2-5
CASSFLGLRDQETQYF
TGTGCCAGCAGTTTTCTCGGACTCAGGGACCAAGAGACCCAGTACTTC
>NA|TRBV21-1|NA|TRBJ1-6
CASSKALKTRYRGGYNSPLHF
TGTGCCAGCAGCAAAGCACTCAAAACCCGATACAGGGGTGGCTATAATTCACCCCTCCACTTT
>NA|TRBV7-8|NA|TRBJ2-2
CATNRLAGRWTGELFF
TGTGCCACCAACCGCCTGGCAGGGAGGTGGACCGGGGAGCTGTTTTTT
>NA|TRBV7-9|TRBD2|TRBJ2-1
CADSTSGYNEQFF
TGTGCCGACAGCACTAGCGGTTACAATGAGCAGTTCTTC
>once|TRBV10-2|NA|TRBJ2-5
CASSDQPTETQYF
TGCGCCAGCAGTGATCAGCCCACGGAGACCCAGTACTTC
>NA|TRBV6-1|NA|TRBJ2-2
CASGNPGTHTGELFF
TGTGCCAGCGGCAATCCCGGGACTCACACCGGGGAGCTGTTTTTT
>NA|TRBV29-1|TRBD1|TRBJ2-3
CSAALQGWGTDTQYF
TGCAGCGCTGCACTACAGGGGTGGGGCACAGATACGCAGTATTTT
>NA|TRBV9|TRBD1|TRBJ2-3
CASSVPDRGVDTQYF
TGTGCCAGCAGCGTACCGGACAGGGGTGTTGATACGCAGTATTTT
>NA|TRBV5-5|NA|TRBJ1-2
CASSFAWATINYGYTF
TGTGCCAGCAGCTTTGCGTGGGCAACCATTAACTATGGCTACACCTTC
>NA|TRBV4-3|NA|TRBJ2-1
CASSQDSDTSYNEQFF
TGCGCCAGCAGCCAAGATTCGGACACCTCCTACAATGAGCAGTTCTTC
>few|TRBV7-3|NA|TRBJ1-2
CASSLELGSGYTF
TGTGCCAGCAGCTTAGAGCTCGGTAGTGGCTACACCTTC
>NA|TRBV3-1|NA|TRBJ2-5
CASRRLLRGSGGPDRETQYF
TGTGCCAGCAGACGACTGCTTCGAGGATCGGGTGGCCCCGATCGAGAGACCCAGTACTTC
>NA|TRBV5-1|NA|TRBJ2-7
CASYQVPSSYEQYF
TGCGCCAGCTATCAGGTCCCTAGCTCCTACGAGCAGTACTTC